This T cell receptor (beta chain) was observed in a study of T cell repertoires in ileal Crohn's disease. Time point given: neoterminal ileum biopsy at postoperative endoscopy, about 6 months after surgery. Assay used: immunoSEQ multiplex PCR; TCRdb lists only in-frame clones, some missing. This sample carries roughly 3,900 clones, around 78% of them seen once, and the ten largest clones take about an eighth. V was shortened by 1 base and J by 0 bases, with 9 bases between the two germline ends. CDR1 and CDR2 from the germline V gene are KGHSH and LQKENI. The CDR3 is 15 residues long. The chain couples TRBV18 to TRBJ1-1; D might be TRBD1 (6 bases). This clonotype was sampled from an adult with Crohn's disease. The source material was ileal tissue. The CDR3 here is CASSPLDRLNTEAFF. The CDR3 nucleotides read TGTGCCAGCTCACCACTCGACAGGTTGAACACTGAAGCTTTCTTT.